This T cell receptor (beta chain) was sequenced in a study of T cell responses to AZD1222 COVID-19 vaccine (dated by TCRdb to about 2021). At the level of the whole study: TCR sequencing covered over 230 trial participants: around 210 given two doses of AZD1222 and around 25 given two doses of MenACWY control vaccine. Trial participants were enrolled by age into subgroups of 18-55, 56-69 and 70-plus years, and approximately 150, 30 and 60 TCR-sequenced participants, respectively, were included in these subgroups. The investigation overall reported the following: Vaccine-associated CD4 TCRs spanned the whole spike protein, with dominant responses in regions 160-218 and 743-854. Participants were mostly white British and included more females than males, and it was suggested by the authors that clonal diversity may have been underestimated. In the small 56-69-year group, the increase in depth fell short of significance, most likely because of low power. Because no day 14 peak-response samples were available, repertoires were characterized only after the peak T cell response. Spike-specific TCR breadth and depth rose significantly after two AZD1222 doses compared with day 0 and with MenACWY recipients. Only five or six AZD1222 recipients were SARS-CoV-2 seropositive at baseline, limiting conclusions about previously exposed vaccinees. Epitopes outside the regions mutated in the B.1.351 and B.1.1.7 variants were reportedly recognized by nearly half of the unique spike-specific TCRs.

The CDR3 regions of human TCRbeta chains were analyzed by immunosequencing. The authors' pipeline ran thus. Repertoire TCRs were checked for matches against a reference library of SARS-CoV-2-specific TCRs that had been generated using the MIRA antigen-specificity platform. Breadth meant the fraction of unique TCRs that were SARS-CoV-2-associated, whereas depth meant the fraction of total T cells that were SARS-CoV-2-associated. Using the MIRA data, every spike-specific TCR was mapped to the spike region that the TCR reacted to and assigned to either a CD4 or a CD8 class. Log10-transformed breadth and depth values were compared by one-way ANOVA with Sidak's multiple comparisons tests. The source is immuneACCESS, and TCRdb retained only in-frame sequences with V and J called. Part of the clones is not carried over; for the studies checked, unresolved V genes explain less than half of this, and the remainder is unexplained. Clonal size and the V and J genes are those of that table, whereas D and trimming came from the DNA. The sample records about 88,000 clones, 90% of which are singletons. Roughly 5.9% of the sample comes from the top ten.

This clone was observed once. No cognate antigen has been identified for it. No qualities accompany the bases; no much larger clone lies one base away. The meaning of the sample's time point label: about 28 days (+/-7) after the second vaccine dose. AZD1222 recipients with second doses at about 4 weeks or about 12 weeks were pooled, because spike-specific TCR depth and breadth did not differ between schedules. Vaccinee samples came from UK trials COV001 and COV002, including a single-blind randomized controlled phase 2/3 trial of AZD1222 (ChAdOx1 nCoV-19) in healthy adults. Trial participant PBMC samples were collected at day 0 and day 28 after the second dose for TCRbeta chain sequencing. The germline V gene gives CDR1 as SNHLY and CDR2 as FYNNEI. The CDR3 runs 17 residues from the cysteine to the phenylalanine. The kept DNA is CDR3 alone, 51 bases in frame from the first base. Trimmed from V: 9 bases; trimmed from J: 2 bases; junction bases lacking a gene match: 8.

The sample consisted of peripheral blood, taken 28 days after the second AZD1222 dose. The rearranged segments are TRBV2 and TRBJ2-6; 12 of the junction bases match TRBD1. The TCR was taken from an adult who received the AZD1222 COVID-19 vaccine. The CDR3 sequence is CASSFGTGGAGANVLTF. In nucleotides, the sequence is TGTGCCAGTTCCTTTGGGACAGGGGGCGCTGGGGCCAACGTCCTGACTTTC.